These T cell receptor beta chains were read from a single sample in a study of blood T cell repertoires in COVID-19. Sequencing was performed with immunoSEQ multiplex PCR; in TCRdb, only in-frame clones are kept and a portion is missing. The top ten hold 9.5% to 15% of the sample, which has 250,000 to 350,000 clones, around 89% seen once. The sample consisted of peripheral blood. These receptors originate from a woman in her sixties with acute or convalescent COVID-19. The CDR3 runs from the conserved cysteine through the conserved F or W. The order of the fields is D gene, clone size, J gene, V gene, CDR3 DNA, CDR3 protein. The D gene is left open where the match is weak. Size is stated for part of the rows, as once, few or many counts, or as a class when the clone is expanded.

>.|.|TRBJ2-7|TRBV11-3
TGTGCCAGCAGCTTAGGTGGCACAAACTCCTACGAGCAGTACTTC
CASSLGGTNSYEQYF
>TRBD2|.|TRBJ2-1|TRBV30
TGTGCCTGGAGTGTAACGGCGGGAGAGGGTGAGCAGTTCTTC
CAWSVTAGEGEQFF
>.|.|TRBJ2-5|TRBV19
TGTGCCAGTAGTATAGCTTCGCTAGGGGGAGAGACCCAGTACTTC
CASSIASLGGETQYF
>.|once|TRBJ1-3|TRBV7-2
TGTGCCAGCAGCTATCCCGGAGCCACCTCTGGAAACACCATATATTTT
CASSYPGATSGNTIYF
>.|.|TRBJ1-1|TRBV27
TGTGCCAGCAGTACGGGACTACGACTTGAAGCTTTCTTT
CASSTGLRLEAFF
>.|.|TRBJ2-6|TRBV19
TGTGCCAGTAGTCCTCGGGGAGGCTCTGGGGCCAACGTCCTGACTTTC
CASSPRGGSGANVLTF
>TRBD2|once|TRBJ2-3|TRBV4-2
TGTGCCAGCAGCCAAGATAGACTAGCGGGAGATGTGGGAGATACGCAGTATTTT
CASSQDRLAGDVGDTQYF
>.|.|TRBJ1-2|TRBV28
TGTGCCAGCACCTCGGCAGGGGCTTTCTCCTATGGCTACACCTTC
CASTSAGAFSYGYTF
>.|.|TRBJ1-6|TRBV2
TGTGCCAGCAGTTACCGTCAGGGGTTACATAATTCACCCCTCCACTTT
CASSYRQGLHNSPLHF
>.|.|TRBJ1-2|TRBV19
TGTGCCAGTAGTATAGCCGGCTATGGCTACACCTTC
CASSIAGYGYTF
>.|.|TRBJ1-2|TRBV19
TGTGCCAGTAGTATCTCCCTGGCAGGGAGGGATGGCTACACCTTC
CASSISLAGRDGYTF
>TRBD2|.|TRBJ2-5|TRBV27
TGTGCCAGCAGCCTAGCGGGGGGGGAAGAGACCCAGTACTTC
CASSLAGGEETQYF
>TRBD1|.|TRBJ2-1|TRBV28
TGTGCCAGCAAAAAAGGATTTCGACAGGGATACAATGAGCAGTTCTTC
CASKKGFRQGYNEQFF
>.|.|TRBJ2-7|TRBV27
TGTGCCAGCAGGACCACCGGGGGTTACGAGCAGTACTTC
CASRTTGGYEQYF
>TRBD1|.|TRBJ1-2|TRBV24-1
TGTGCCACCAGTGACCCATGGACAGGGACTGGCTACACCTTC
CATSDPWTGTGYTF
>.|.|TRBJ1-1|TRBV2
TGTGCCAGCAGTGTTACTCCCTTAGCCACTGAAGCTTTCTTT
CASSVTPLATEAFF
>TRBD1|.|TRBJ1-5|TRBV19
TGTGCCACCAGACAGGGTCAACTGGGTCAGCCCCAGCATTTT
CATRQGQLGQPQHF
>TRBD2|.|TRBJ2-7|TRBV5-4
TGTGCCAGCAGCCCCGGGACTAGCGGGAGAGAGGAGCAGTACTTC
CASSPGTSGREEQYF
>.|.|TRBJ2-7|TRBV11-2
TGTGCCAGCAGAAGTACAGGAGCCTACGAGCAGTACTTC
CASRSTGAYEQYF
>TRBD2|.|TRBJ2-5|TRBV19
TGTGCCAGTAGTGTTAGGCGGGGGGAGACCCAGTACTTC
CASSVRRGETQYF
>.|.|TRBJ2-7|TRBV9
TGTGCCAGCAGCCTAAGACAGACGAACTACGAGCAGTACTTC
CASSLRQTNYEQYF
>.|.|TRBJ2-7|TRBV3-1/TRBV3-2
TGTGCCAGCAGCCTCCTCGTCCTTGGCGAGGGCTACGAGCAGTACTTC
CASSLLVLGEGYEQYF
>.|.|TRBJ1-6|TRBV6-2/TRBV6-3
TGTGCCAGCAGTTCCCACAGGGTTTCACCCCTCCACTTT
CASSSHRVSPLHF
>.|.|TRBJ2-3|TRBV5-1
TGCGCCAGCAGCCCCCCAGGGGGGAGAAGCACAGATACGCAGTATTTT
CASSPPGGRSTDTQYF
>TRBD1|few|TRBJ1-4|TRBV10-3
TGTGCCATCAGTACGGGACAGGTTAATGAAAAACTGTTTTTT
CAISTGQVNEKLFF
>.|.|TRBJ1-2|TRBV27
TGTGCCAGCAGCATTGCTAAGAACTATGGCTACACCTTC
CASSIAKNYGYTF
>TRBD1|.|TRBJ2-1|TRBV24-1
TGTGCCACCAGTGATCCCGGGACAGGGGATTTACATGAGCAGTTCTTC
CATSDPGTGDLHEQFF
>.|.|TRBJ1-1|TRBV12-3/TRBV12-4
TGTGCCAGCAGTGTAGGCAGTAAAACTGAAGCTTTCTTT
CASSVGSKTEAFF
>TRBD2|.|TRBJ2-1|TRBV27
TGTGCCAGCAGTCTGAGGGGGACTAGCGTTACCAATGAGCAGTTCTTC
CASSLRGTSVTNEQFF
>.|.|TRBJ1-4|TRBV11-2
TGTGCCAGCAGCTCAGTTGGGGGCTTGGTTGAAAAACTGTTTTTT
CASSSVGGLVEKLFF
>.|.|TRBJ1-5|TRBV19
TGTGCCAGTAGCCCAGGGATGGGCAATCAGCCCCAGCATTTT
CASSPGMGNQPQHF
>TRBD1|.|TRBJ2-7|TRBV14
TGTGCCAGCAGCAGGACAGGGGCCATCACCTCCTACGAGCAGTACTTC
CASSRTGAITSYEQYF
>.|.|TRBJ2-7|TRBV7-2
TGTGCCAGCAGCCCGTTCCGGGGCGAGCAGTACTTC
CASSPFRGEQYF
>.|.|TRBJ2-5|TRBV29-1
TGCAGCGCCACGGACCGTCAGTCGGCGGGGTCCCAGTACTTC
CSATDRQSAGSQYF
>.|.|TRBJ1-5|TRBV4-2
TGTGCCAGCAGCCAGGAATGGACAGCCAATCAGCCCCAGCATTTT
CASSQEWTANQPQHF
>TRBD1|.|TRBJ1-2|TRBV28
TGTGCCAGCAACAGAGGACAGGGAGGAGATGGCTACACCTTC
CASNRGQGGDGYTF
>TRBD2|.|TRBJ2-1|TRBV18
TGTGCCAGCTCACCACCGGGACTAGCGGGGGGTCAGAATGAGCAGTTCTTC
CASSPPGLAGGQNEQFF
>TRBD1|.|TRBJ1-2|TRBV5-1
TGCGCCAGCAGCCCGGACAGGGACTATGGCTACACCTTC
CASSPDRDYGYTF
>.|.|TRBJ1-5|TRBV5-1
TGCGCCAGCAGCTTGGGAATTGGGGGCGCTCAGCCCCAGCATTTT
CASSLGIGGAQPQHF
>.|.|TRBJ1-1|TRBV5-6
TGTGCCAGCAGCTTGGCCCCCAGGAACACTGAAGCTTTCTTT
CASSLAPRNTEAFF
>.|.|TRBJ1-5|TRBV18
TGTGCCAGCTCACCAAACAGGGAGGGTCAGCCCCAGCATTTT
CASSPNREGQPQHF
>.|.|TRBJ2-1|TRBV7-2
TGTGCCAGCAGCTTAGCCCTTTATAATGAGCAGTTCTTC
CASSLALYNEQFF
>.|.|TRBJ1-1|TRBV10-3
TGTGCCATCAGTGGAGGGAACACTGAAGCTTTCTTT
CAISGGNTEAFF
>TRBD2|.|TRBJ2-1|TRBV6-6
TGTGCCAGCAGACGACTAGCGAATGAGCAGTTCTTC
CASRRLANEQFF
>.|.|TRBJ2-3|TRBV12-3/TRBV12-4
TGTGCCAGCAGTTTACAGGCCTTGGGTACGCAGTATTTT
CASSLQALGTQYF
>.|.|TRBJ2-5|TRBV9
TGTGCCAGCAGCGCTCAGGGGTGGGAGACCCAGTACTTC
CASSAQGWETQYF
>.|.|TRBJ2-7|TRBV7-6
TGTGCCAGCAGCTTAAATTCCCAGGGAAGCCACGAGCAGTACTTC
CASSLNSQGSHEQYF
>TRBD2|.|TRBJ2-1|TRBV5-1
TGCGCCAGCAGCCGCCAAACCGGACTAGCGCTACCCTCCTACAATGAGCAGTTCTTC
CASSRQTGLALPSYNEQFF
>.|.|TRBJ2-1|TRBV15
TGTGCCACCAGCGCGGGGTCCCGAGGCAATGAGCAGTTCTTC
CATSAGSRGNEQFF
>.|.|TRBJ2-2|TRBV15
TGTGCCACCAGCAGAGTAGAGCTCAACACCGGGGAGCTGTTTTTT
CATSRVELNTGELFF
>.|.|TRBJ1-5|TRBV12-3/TRBV12-4
TGTGCCAGCAGACCAGGGATCAATCAGCCCCAGCATTTT
CASRPGINQPQHF
>TRBD2|.|TRBJ2-1|TRBV28
TGTGCCAGCAGTCCTATTGATCCCAGCGGGGGGCCCTATAATGAGCAGTTCTTC
CASSPIDPSGGPYNEQFF
>.|.|TRBJ1-5|TRBV9
TGTGCCAGCAGCGCGACAGCCATTAGCAATCAGCCCCAGCATTTT
CASSATAISNQPQHF
>TRBD1|.|TRBJ2-3|TRBV6-2/TRBV6-3
TGTGCCAGCAGCCGGACAGGCGATTTGGATACGCAGTATTTT
CASSRTGDLDTQYF
>.|.|TRBJ2-2|TRBV28
TGTGCCAGCAGTTTGCTTTCGGTCGGGGAGCTGTTTTTT
CASSLLSVGELFF
>TRBD1|few|TRBJ2-5|TRBV29-1
TGCAGCGTTACTTCGACAGGGGGCCGGGGAGGCCAAGAGACCCAGTACTTC
CSVTSTGGRGGQETQYF
>TRBD1|few|TRBJ1-5|TRBV6-5
TGTGCCAGCAGAGCTGGGACAGGACATCAGCCCCAGCATTTT
CASRAGTGHQPQHF
>.|.|TRBJ1-4|TRBV2
TGTGCCAGCAGCCCGGCCGCGGGTTTACCTAATGAAAAACTGTTTTTT
CASSPAAGLPNEKLFF
>TRBD1|.|TRBJ2-3|TRBV19
TGTGCCAGTAGTTTAAGACAGGGTTCAGATACGCAGTATTTT
CASSLRQGSDTQYF
>.|.|TRBJ2-3|TRBV28
TGTGCCAGCAGTTTGGGAGGCAGCAGCACAGATACGCAGTATTTT
CASSLGGSSTDTQYF